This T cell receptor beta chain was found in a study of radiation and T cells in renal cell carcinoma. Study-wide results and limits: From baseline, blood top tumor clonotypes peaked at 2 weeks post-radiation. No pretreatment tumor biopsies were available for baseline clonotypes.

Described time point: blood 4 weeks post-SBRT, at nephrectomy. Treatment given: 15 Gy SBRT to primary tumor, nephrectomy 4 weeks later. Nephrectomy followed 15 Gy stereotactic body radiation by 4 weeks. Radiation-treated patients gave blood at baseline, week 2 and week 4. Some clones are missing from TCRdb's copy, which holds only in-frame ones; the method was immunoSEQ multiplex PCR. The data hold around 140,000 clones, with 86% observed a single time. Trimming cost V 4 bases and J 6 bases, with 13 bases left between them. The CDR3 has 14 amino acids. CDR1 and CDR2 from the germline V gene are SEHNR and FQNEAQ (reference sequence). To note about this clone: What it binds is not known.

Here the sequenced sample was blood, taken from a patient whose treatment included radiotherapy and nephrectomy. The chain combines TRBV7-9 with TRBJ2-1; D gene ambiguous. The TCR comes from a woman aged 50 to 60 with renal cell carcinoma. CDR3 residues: CASSSSGRGNEQFF. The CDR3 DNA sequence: TGTGCCAGCAGCTCTTCCGGGCGAGGCAATGAGCAGTTCTTC.